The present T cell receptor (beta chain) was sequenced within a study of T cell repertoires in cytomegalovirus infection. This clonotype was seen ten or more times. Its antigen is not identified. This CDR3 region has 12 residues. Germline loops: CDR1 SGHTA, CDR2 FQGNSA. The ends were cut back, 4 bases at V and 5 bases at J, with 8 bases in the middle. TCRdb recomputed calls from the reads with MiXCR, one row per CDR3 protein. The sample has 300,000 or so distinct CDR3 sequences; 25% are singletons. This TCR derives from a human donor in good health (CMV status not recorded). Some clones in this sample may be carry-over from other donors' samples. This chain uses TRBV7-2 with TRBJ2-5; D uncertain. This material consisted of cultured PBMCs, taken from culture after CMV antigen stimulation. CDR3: CASSSQGETQYF. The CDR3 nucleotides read TGTGCCAGCAGCTCACAAGGCGAGACCCAGTACTTC.